The present T cell receptor (beta chain) was sequenced within a study of CD39 and CD103 CD8 tumor-infiltrating T cells. The CDR3 sequence is 15 residues long. Trimming removed 2 bases from V and 2 bases from J; junction bases left unmatched: 5. Germline assignment: CDR1 SGHKS and CDR2 YYEKEE (reference sequence). Sequencing used immunoSEQ multiplex PCR; TCRdb keeps in-frame clones, though not all of them. In the table there are approximately 520 clones, about 70% of which are singletons. This TCR was sampled from a human donor with ovarian cancer. The J gene is TRBJ2-3, the V gene TRBV5-5; 7 bases fit TRBD2. Specimen: CD39- CD103+ CD8+ T cells sorted from the tumor. The subset denotes: CD103+CD39- single-positive CD45RA- CD8 T cells. CDR3: CASSLQREVTDTQYF. As DNA, the CDR3 is TGTGCCAGCAGCTTACAACGGGAGGTCACAGATACGCAGTATTTT. Full variable domain (outside the CDR3, taken from reference TRBV5-5 and TRBJ2-3): DAGVTQSPTHLIKTRGQQVTLRCSPISGHKSVSWYQQVLGQGPQFIFQYYEKEERGRGNFPDRFSARQFPNYSSELNVNALLLGDSALYLCASSLQREVTDTQYFGPGTRLTVL.